A selection of T cell receptor beta chains follows, all from one sample in a study of T cell responses to AZD1222 COVID-19 vaccine. The method was immunoSEQ multiplex PCR; TCRdb's version includes in-frame clones alone and lacks a portion of them. The table shows around 20,000 clones, with around 81% occurring only once. The specimen comprised peripheral blood, sampled 28 days after the second AZD1222 dose. Receptors were obtained from an adult who received the AZD1222 COVID-19 vaccine. The CDR3 runs from the conserved cysteine through the conserved F or W. Fields, in order: clone size, V gene, D gene, J gene, CDR3 protein, CDR3 DNA. A D gene is named only where the DNA matches it firmly. Clone size is shown for a subset of rows, as once, few, many or a class of expanded clone.

NA	TRBV19	NA	TRBJ1-1	CASVQGNRMNTEAFF	TGTGCCAGTGTGCAGGGAAATCGCATGAACACTGAAGCTTTCTTT
NA	TRBV5-1	NA	TRBJ1-1	CASSLNREYTEAFF	TGCGCCAGCAGCTTGAACAGGGAGTACACTGAAGCTTTCTTT
NA	TRBV6-6	NA	TRBJ2-3	CASSYLQSTDTQYF	TGTGCCAGCAGTTATTTACAGTCCACAGATACGCAGTATTTT
NA	TRBV5-1	TRBD1	TRBJ2-1	CASSSGQGVSNEQFF	TGCGCCAGCAGCTCCGGACAGGGTGTAAGCAATGAGCAGTTCTTC
NA	TRBV6-2/TRBV6-3	NA	TRBJ2-2	CASSSGHDTGELFF	TGTGCCAGCAGTTCCGGACACGACACCGGGGAGCTGTTTTTT
NA	TRBV11-3	NA	TRBJ2-3	CASSLASGTDTQYF	TGTGCCAGCAGCTTAGCCTCGGGTACAGATACGCAGTATTTT
NA	TRBV5-1	NA	TRBJ2-1	CASSLDSAVRQFF	TGCGCCAGCAGCTTGGACTCGGCGGTGAGGCAGTTCTTC
few	TRBV5-1	NA	TRBJ1-5	CASSLIPSQGDSNQPQHF	TGCGCCAGCAGCTTGATCCCCTCTCAGGGTGACAGCAATCAGCCCCAGCATTTT
NA	TRBV18	NA	TRBJ1-1	CASSPPQIATPSEAFF	TGTGCCAGCTCACCACCACAAATTGCAACCCCCTCGGAAGCTTTCTTT
NA	TRBV18	TRBD1	TRBJ2-3	CASSRDRGTDTQYF	TGTGCCAGCTCACGGGACAGGGGGACAGATACGCAGTATTTT
NA	TRBV30	TRBD1	TRBJ2-1	CAWSLQGASDEQFF	TGTGCCTGGAGTCTCCAGGGGGCGAGCGATGAGCAGTTCTTC
NA	TRBV7-2	NA	TRBJ1-4	CASSRRWGIGEKLFF	TGTGCCAGCAGCCGTCGTTGGGGGATAGGTGAAAAACTGTTTTTT
few	TRBV19	NA	TRBJ2-7	CASSMDSFSYEQYF	TGTGCCAGTAGTATGGACAGCTTTTCCTACGAGCAGTACTTC
NA	TRBV6-2/TRBV6-3	NA	TRBJ1-1	CASSYSQRGAFF	TGTGCCAGCAGTTACTCGCAGCGTGGAGCTTTCTTT
NA	TRBV9	NA	TRBJ2-1	CATLTASSYNEQFF	TGTGCCACCTTAACCGCTAGCTCCTACAATGAGCAGTTCTTC
NA	TRBV7-2	TRBD1	TRBJ2-7	CASTRDRGFSGQYF	TGTGCCAGCACTCGGGACAGGGGCTTCTCTGGGCAGTACTTC
once	TRBV5-1	TRBD1	TRBJ2-1	CASSEQGNEQFF	TGCGCCAGCAGTGAACAGGGGAATGAGCAGTTCTTC
once	TRBV4-2	TRBD2	TRBJ2-5	CASSQSGTSVQETQYF	TGTGCCAGCAGCCAATCCGGGACTAGCGTTCAAGAGACCCAGTACTTC
NA	TRBV10-3	NA	TRBJ2-7	CAISGSMNSEAGEQYF	TGTGCCATCAGTGGGTCCATGAACAGCGAAGCTGGGGAGCAGTACTTC
few	TRBV12-5	TRBD2	TRBJ2-2	CARGRGGEDTGELFF	TGTGCTAGGGGCCGTGGGGGGGAGGACACCGGGGAGCTGTTTTTT
NA	TRBV27	NA	TRBJ2-1	CASSYGQTANEQFF	TGTGCCAGCAGTTATGGTCAGACGGCCAATGAGCAGTTCTTC
once	TRBV7-2	TRBD1	TRBJ1-1	CASSRGLWYTEAFF	TGTGCCAGCAGCAGGGGGCTTTGGTACACTGAAGCTTTCTTT
NA	TRBV2	NA	TRBJ1-4	CASNGDIGGNEKLFF	TGTGCCAGCAACGGGGATATCGGGGGTAATGAAAAACTGTTTTTT
NA	TRBV7-8	TRBD2	TRBJ2-7	CASSPSGEPGYEQYF	TGTGCCAGCAGTCCAAGCGGGGAACCTGGCTACGAGCAGTACTTC
NA	TRBV27	NA	TRBJ1-5	CASSLDRTSAQHF	TGTGCCAGCAGTTTAGACAGAACCTCGGCCCAGCATTTT
few	TRBV5-4	TRBD1	TRBJ1-2	CASSLAMPGGGGYTF	TGTGCCAGCAGCTTGGCAATGCCAGGGGGCGGTGGCTACACCTTC
NA	TRBV5-1	NA	TRBJ1-2	CASSLPLDGMNGYTF	TGCGCCAGCAGCTTACCATTAGATGGGATGAATGGCTACACCTTC
NA	TRBV7-9	NA	TRBJ2-3	CASSLNTGDTQYF	TGTGCCAGCAGCTTGAACACAGGAGATACGCAGTATTTT
once	TRBV12-5	NA	TRBJ1-1	CASALHTEAFF	TGTGCTAGTGCCCTTCACACTGAAGCTTTCTTT
NA	TRBV6-4	NA	TRBJ2-2	CASSDSRGSTGELFF	TGTGCCAGCAGTGACTCGAGGGGGAGCACCGGGGAGCTGTTTTTT
NA	TRBV6-2/TRBV6-3	TRBD2	TRBJ2-7	CASSGTSGRPSYEQYF	TGTGCCAGCAGTGGGACTAGCGGGAGGCCCTCCTACGAGCAGTACTTC
NA	TRBV4-1	NA	TRBJ2-5	CASSQIGSTVRETQYF	TGCGCCAGCAGCCAGATAGGTTCCACCGTGAGGGAGACCCAGTACTTC
NA	TRBV15	NA	TRBJ1-3	CATSFSPGNTIYF	TGTGCCACCAGCTTTTCTCCTGGAAACACCATATATTTT
NA	TRBV29-1	NA	TRBJ1-2	CSVLEGGYTF	TGCAGCGTCCTTGAGGGAGGCTACACCTTC
NA	TRBV7-2	NA	TRBJ2-3	CASSLFSGDSDTQYF	TGTGCCAGCAGCTTATTTTCGGGAGACTCAGATACGCAGTATTTT
NA	TRBV4-3	NA	TRBJ1-1	CASSQDRTGRAFF	TGCGCCAGCAGCCAAGATAGGACCGGGCGGGCTTTCTTT
NA	TRBV6-5	TRBD1	TRBJ1-3	CASSRAQGMGNTIYF	TGTGCCAGCTCGCGCGCACAGGGGATGGGAAACACCATATATTTT
NA	TRBV7-8	NA	TRBJ1-2	CASSLSTSGDYGYTF	TGTGCCAGCAGCCTAAGTACTTCAGGAGACTATGGCTACACCTTC
NA	TRBV30	NA	TRBJ1-2	CAWSVGYNYGYTF	TGTGCCTGGAGTGTAGGCTATAACTATGGCTACACCTTC
NA	TRBV5-8	TRBD1	TRBJ2-4	CASSLDRTGGVF	TGTGCCAGCAGCTTGGATAGGACAGGGGGAGTCTTT
NA	TRBV7-9	NA	TRBJ1-3	CASSLVRGSVDGNTIYF	TGTGCCAGCAGCTTAGTCAGGGGATCGGTGGATGGAAACACCATATATTTT
NA	TRBV10-3	NA	TRBJ1-2	CAISDRANYGYTF	TGTGCCATCAGCGACAGAGCTAACTATGGCTACACCTTC
NA	TRBV7-3	TRBD2	TRBJ2-1	CASSQSGRASGEQFF	TGTGCCAGCAGCCAGAGCGGGAGGGCCTCGGGTGAGCAGTTCTTC
NA	TRBV11-3	NA	TRBJ1-6	CASSLLGPYNSPLHF	TGTGCCAGCAGCTTACTAGGGCCGTATAATTCACCCCTCCACTTT
NA	TRBV7-2	TRBD1	TRBJ1-1	CASSLSFGQGLVAFF	TGTGCCAGCAGCCTGAGCTTCGGACAGGGCTTGGTAGCTTTCTTT
NA	TRBV2	NA	TRBJ1-1	CASSGQAHTEAFF	TGTGCCAGCAGTGGGCAAGCTCACACTGAAGCTTTCTTT
NA	TRBV12-5	NA	TRBJ1-6	CASGPQSPLHF	TGTGCTAGTGGTCCCCAATCACCCCTCCACTTT
NA	TRBV7-2	NA	TRBJ2-7	CASSLMGQGPYEQYF	TGTGCCAGCAGCCTCATGGGCCAGGGGCCCTACGAGCAGTACTTC
NA	TRBV5-1	NA	TRBJ2-7	CASSLGGVTYEQYF	TGCGCCAGCAGCTTGGGAGGGGTAACCTACGAGCAGTACTTC
NA	TRBV6-5	NA	TRBJ1-5	CASTSDQGQPQHF	TGTGCCAGCACCTCGGATCAGGGGCAGCCCCAGCATTTT
NA	TRBV15	NA	TRBJ2-1	CATSRARLSYNEQFF	TGTGCCACCTCCAGGGCCCGCCTCTCCTACAATGAGCAGTTCTTC
NA	TRBV15	NA	TRBJ1-2	CATSRDERVGGYTF	TGTGCCACCAGCAGAGATGAAAGGGTTGGAGGCTACACCTTC
NA	TRBV5-1	TRBD2	TRBJ2-5	CASSLGQREPKTQYF	TGCGCCAGCAGCTTGGGGCAGCGGGAACCGAAGACCCAGTACTTC
NA	TRBV29-1	NA	TRBJ1-1	CSALRVMNTEAFF	TGCAGCGCCCTCCGGGTCATGAACACTGAAGCTTTCTTT
NA	TRBV5-1	NA	TRBJ1-1	CASSLQDRNTEAFF	TGCGCCAGCAGCTTGCAGGACAGGAACACTGAAGCTTTCTTT